This T cell receptor (beta chain) emerged from a study of shared clonotypes between healthy human individuals (dated by TCRdb to 2018 to 2020). Notes on the research overall: The cohort included a few men and two women between 18 and 49 years of age. To estimate repertoire size and how much clonotype sharing occurs between individuals, the study deeply sequenced the blood TCR repertoires of roughly 5 healthy adults. To increase sequencing depth and limit assay-specific biases, TCR repertoire library preparation and sequencing were carried out by different laboratories using diverse techniques. Leukapheresis yielded between about 0.85 and 9.5 billion PBMCs per donor. For each donor, CD4 naive and CD4 memory were each given three plates, CD8 naive was given two plates, and CD8 memory was given one plate. Here is what the overall study found, with its caveats: Because the study included only a small number of donors, the genetic and exposure-history diversity represented was limited. Rarefaction of sorted-subset datasets indicated incomplete sequencing despite the large sequencing depth. Sampling was restricted to blood, and TCR repertoires in tissue are likely to differ from TCR repertoires in blood. Higher generation probabilities were observed for clonotypes shared by all four sorted-subset donors than for non-shared clonotypes. Sharing across a handful of donors was observed for roughly 5.4% of naive CD4, under 4% of naive CD8, about 2.5% of memory CD4, and about 0.38% of memory CD8 clonotypes. Naive subsets generally had larger estimated clonotype richness than memory subsets. Pairwise subsampling indicated that sequencing depth was expected to affect the degree of clonotype sharing among donors.

At the junction V is shortened by 3 bases and J by 1 base, with 12 bases in between. The cysteine opens and the phenylalanine closes a CDR3 of 15 amino acids. The DNA shown is the 45-base CDR3, in frame from base 1. Via the germline V gene (reference sequence), CDR1 is LNHNV and CDR2 YYDKDF. Using the deep immunoSEQ assay, multiplex PCR amplified TCR CDR3 regions from genomic DNA. Extracted genomic DNA from each cell subset was distributed evenly across all wells of several immunoSEQ 96-well plates, and each plate was treated as a replicate. Each replicate PCR for sorted subsets received around 200 ng genomic DNA, equal to roughly 30,000 T cell genomes. The purified libraries were quantified using a Qubit 3.0 fluorometer, sized with a Bioanalyzer 2100, and then quantified again using the KAPA Library Quantification kit. A separate single-read 150-cycle Illumina NextSeq 550 flow cell was used to sequence each immunoSEQ 96-well plate. For the original study's pipeline: Because only junctional sequences without quality scores were contained in the immunoSEQ output, filtering matching that applied to full-length reads could not be performed. Sequences were annotated with PyIR, a Python wrapper for IgBLAST v1.9, and V/J genes and CDR3 were assigned using IMGT germline references. Any read was removed if the V/J assignment was weak (E-value above 1e-6), the CDR3 was missing, or the read contained stop codons, out-of-frame junctions, or ambiguous translated residues. V3J clonotypes were defined as sequences sharing the same inferred V gene, J gene, and CDR3 amino acid sequence. Percentage overlap between repertoires was computed as shared unique clonotypes divided by the size of the smaller repertoire. Three approaches were used to assess repertoire richness: RTK rarefaction, the Chao1 estimator, and Recon v2.1 estimates of unobserved clonotypes. Generation probabilities were computed with OLGA for all TCRbeta clonotypes obtained by the gDNA method from a handful of donors. TCRdb holds this immuneACCESS table with in-frame rearrangements only. Some clones are missing; in checked studies, unresolved V genes explain under half, and the rest has no known cause. D and trimming were read from the DNA, whereas the V and J calls and clone size are those reported in that table. The sample table lists around 560,000 clones, roughly 96% of them with a count of one. The ten largest clones capture over 0.1% of the sample.

CD8 naive samples were CD45RO-negative cells positively selected for CCR7, giving a CD45RA+CCR7+ population that excluded TemRA cells. The donors were healthy, HIV-negative adults who had no recently reported acute infections or vaccinations. Every donor was a Caucasian adult living in Nashville, Tennessee, USA. After blood collection by leukapheresis, PBMCs were isolated using Ficoll-Histopaque density gradient centrifugation and then cryopreserved in the vapor phase of liquid nitrogen. Analytical flow cytometry was used to check the purity and quantity of each magnetically sorted T cell population. Genomic DNA was isolated from every sorted fraction and measured by UV absorbance on a Nanodrop 2000c. As for this clone: Its antigen specificity is not known. No qualities accompany the bases; no much larger clone lies one base away.

This TCR derives from a woman aged 25 to 39 in good health. The V gene is TRBV15 and the J gene is TRBJ1-1; the D segment cannot be called with confidence. The sample comprised naive CD8+ T cells sorted from blood. The cell subset or site label on this specimen signifies: CD45RA+CCR7+. This receptor carries the CDR3 CATSSYPNENTEAFF. The sequence in DNA is TGTGCCACCAGCAGTTACCCGAACGAGAACACTGAAGCTTTCTTT.